The 3 T cell receptor beta chains listed next were all sequenced from one sample in a study of radiation and T cells in renal cell carcinoma. Time point reported: blood 2 weeks post-SBRT. Described treatment: 15 Gy SBRT to primary tumor, nephrectomy 4 weeks later. TCRdb's copy holds only in-frame clones and misses some; the assay was immunoSEQ multiplex PCR. This table holds around 60,000 clones, 70% to 80% found once. Specimen: blood, collected from a patient whose treatment included radiotherapy and nephrectomy. These receptors all stem from a man in his sixties with renal cell carcinoma.

This chain connects TRBV19 to TRBJ1-2; no reliable D call. In germline, CDR1 is LNHDA, CDR2 SQIVND (reference sequence). V was trimmed by 5 bases and J by 5 bases, leaving 15 bases between them. This CDR3 region has 14 residues. The CDR3 spells CASSPPDLLYGYTF. The CDR3 bases are TGTGCCAGTAGTCCCCCAGATTTGTTATATGGCTACACCTTC.

This clone was counted once. The J gene is TRBJ1-2, the V gene TRBV7-2; D is undetermined. With 0 bases removed from V and 1 base from J, the gap between germline ends came to 18 bases. This CDR3 contains 18 residues. CDR1 SGHTA and CDR2 FQGNSA come from the germline V gene. CDR3 residues: CASSLAYSRYGDNYGYTF. CDR3 in DNA: TGTGCCAGCAGCTTAGCATATTCTCGGTACGGGGATAACTATGGCTACACCTTC.

CDR3 DNA: TGTGCCAGCAGCTTAGGTCGTCTAAGACAAGAGACCCAGTACTTC. Protein product: CASSLGRLRQETQYF. The gene calls are TRBV11-2 and TRBJ2-5; D remains ambiguous. The germline V gene has CDR1 SGHAT and CDR2 FQNNGV. V was shortened by 1 base and J by 2 bases, with 11 bases between the two germline ends. The length of the CDR3 is 15 residues.